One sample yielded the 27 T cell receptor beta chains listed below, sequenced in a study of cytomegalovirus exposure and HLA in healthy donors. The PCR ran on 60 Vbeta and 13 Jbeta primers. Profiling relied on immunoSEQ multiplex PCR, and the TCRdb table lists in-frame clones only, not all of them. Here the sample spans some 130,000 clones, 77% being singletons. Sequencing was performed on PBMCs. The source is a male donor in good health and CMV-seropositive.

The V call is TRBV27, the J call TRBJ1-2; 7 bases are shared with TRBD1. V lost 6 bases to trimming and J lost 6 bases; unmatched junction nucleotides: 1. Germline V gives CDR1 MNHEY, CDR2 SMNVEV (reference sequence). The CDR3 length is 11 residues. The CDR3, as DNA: TGTGCCAGCAGGGACAGGCATGGCTACACCTTC. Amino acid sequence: CASRDRHGYTF.

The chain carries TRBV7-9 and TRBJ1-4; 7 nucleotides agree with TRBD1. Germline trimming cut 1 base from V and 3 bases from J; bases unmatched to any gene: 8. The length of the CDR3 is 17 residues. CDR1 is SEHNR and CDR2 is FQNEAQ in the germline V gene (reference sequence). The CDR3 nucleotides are TGTGCCAGCAGCTTAGACGTCAGGGGGTCGTCTAATGAAAAACTGTTTTTT. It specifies CASSLDVRGSSNEKLFF.

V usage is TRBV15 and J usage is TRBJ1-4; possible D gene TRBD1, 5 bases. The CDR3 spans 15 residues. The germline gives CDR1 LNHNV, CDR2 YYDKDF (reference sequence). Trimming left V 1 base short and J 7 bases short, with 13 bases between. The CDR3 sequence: CATSRVGQASEKLFF. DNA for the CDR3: TGTGCCACCAGCAGAGTGGGGCAGGCGAGTGAAAAACTGTTTTTT.

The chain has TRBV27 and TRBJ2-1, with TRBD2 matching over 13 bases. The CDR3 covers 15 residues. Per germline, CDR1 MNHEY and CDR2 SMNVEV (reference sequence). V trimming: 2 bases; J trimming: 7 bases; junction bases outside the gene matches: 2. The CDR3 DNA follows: TGTGCCAGCAGTTTAAGGACTAGCGGGGGAAATGAGCAGTTCTTC. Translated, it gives CASSLRTSGGNEQFF.

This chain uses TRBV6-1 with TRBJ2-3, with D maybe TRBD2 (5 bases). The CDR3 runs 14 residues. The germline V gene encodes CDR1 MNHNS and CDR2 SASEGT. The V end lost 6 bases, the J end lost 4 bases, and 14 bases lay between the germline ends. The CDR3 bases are TGTGCCAGCAGGGAAACTAGTGGTCCAGATACGCAGTATTTT. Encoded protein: CASRETSGPDTQYF.

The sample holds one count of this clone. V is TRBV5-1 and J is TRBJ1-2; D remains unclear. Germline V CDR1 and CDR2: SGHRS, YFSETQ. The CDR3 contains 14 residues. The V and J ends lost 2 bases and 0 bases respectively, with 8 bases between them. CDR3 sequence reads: CASSFEGSNYGYTF. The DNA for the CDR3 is TGCGCCAGCAGCTTCGAGGGATCTAACTATGGCTACACCTTC.

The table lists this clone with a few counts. CDR3: CASSLAGAAMNTEAFF. The CDR3 DNA sequence: TGTGCCAGCAGCTTGGCAGGGGCCGCAATGAACACTGAAGCTTTCTTT. The chain joins TRBV5-4 to TRBJ1-1; perhaps TRBD1 as D (6 bases). With 0 bases removed from V and 0 bases from J, the gap between germline ends came to 12 bases. The CDR3 is 16 residues long. Germline V gene lookup returns CDR1 SGHNT and CDR2 YYREEE (reference sequence).

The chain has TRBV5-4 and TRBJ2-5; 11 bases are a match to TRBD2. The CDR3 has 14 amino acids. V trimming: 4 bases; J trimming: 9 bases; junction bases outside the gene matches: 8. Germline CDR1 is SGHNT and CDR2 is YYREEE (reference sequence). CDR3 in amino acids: CASSLAGGPPSQYF. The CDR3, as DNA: TGTGCCAGCAGCCTAGCGGGAGGACCCCCATCCCAGTACTTC.

The CDR3 sequence: CASSTYLGAVGELFF. The DNA of the CDR3 is TGTGCCAGTAGTACATACCTAGGGGCGGTCGGGGAGCTGTTTTTT. This chain connects TRBV19 to TRBJ2-2; D may be TRBD1 (5 bases). V lost 4 bases, J lost 7 bases, and 16 bases lay in between. CDR1 is LNHDA, CDR2 SQIVND, per germline (reference sequence). The CDR3 runs 15 residues. The full variable domain, in which reference TRBV19 and TRBJ2-2 provide the parts outside the CDR3, is DGGITQSPKYLFRKEGQNVTLSCEQNLNHDAMYWYRQDPGQGLRLIYYSQIVNDFQKGDIAEGYSVSREKKESFPLTVTSAQKNPTAFYLCASSTYLGAVGELFFGEGSRLTVL.

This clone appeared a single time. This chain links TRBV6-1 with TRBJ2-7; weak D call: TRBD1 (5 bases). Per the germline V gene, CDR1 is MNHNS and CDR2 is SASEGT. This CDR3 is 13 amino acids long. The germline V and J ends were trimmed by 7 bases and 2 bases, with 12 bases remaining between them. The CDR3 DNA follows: TGTGCCAGCAACAGAGGACAAGCCTACGAGCAGTACTTC. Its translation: CASNRGQAYEQYF.

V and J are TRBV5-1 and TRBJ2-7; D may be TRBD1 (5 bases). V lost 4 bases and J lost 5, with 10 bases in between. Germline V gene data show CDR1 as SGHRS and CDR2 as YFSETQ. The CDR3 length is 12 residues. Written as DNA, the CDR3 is TGCGCCAGCAGCCTCGACAGCGACGAGCAGTACTTC. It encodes CASSLDSDEQYF.

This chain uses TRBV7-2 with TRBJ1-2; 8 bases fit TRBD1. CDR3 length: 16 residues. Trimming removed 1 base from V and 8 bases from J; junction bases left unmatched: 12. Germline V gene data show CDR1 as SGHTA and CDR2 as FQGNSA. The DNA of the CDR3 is TGTGCCAGCAGCTTAGTAGGTGGAGACAGGGGCAGGGGCTACACCTTC. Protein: CASSLVGGDRGRGYTF.

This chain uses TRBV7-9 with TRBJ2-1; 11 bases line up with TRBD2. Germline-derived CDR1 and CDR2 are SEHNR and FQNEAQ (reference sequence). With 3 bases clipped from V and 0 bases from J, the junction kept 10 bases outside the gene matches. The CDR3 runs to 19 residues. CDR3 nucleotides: TGTGCCAGCAGCTTGAGACATCTAGCGGGAGGAAACTCCTACAATGAGCAGTTCTTC. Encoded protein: CASSLRHLAGGNSYNEQFF. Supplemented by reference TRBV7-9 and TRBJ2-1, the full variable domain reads DTGVSQNPRHKITKRGQNVTFRCDPISEHNRLYWYRQTLGQGPEFLTYFQNEAQLEKSRLLSDRFSAERPKGSFSTLEIQRTEQGDSAMYLCASSLRHLAGGNSYNEQFFGPGTRLTVL.

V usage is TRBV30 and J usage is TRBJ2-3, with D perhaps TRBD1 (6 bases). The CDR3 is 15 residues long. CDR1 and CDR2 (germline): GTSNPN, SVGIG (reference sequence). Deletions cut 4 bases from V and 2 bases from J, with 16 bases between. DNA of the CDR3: TGTGCCTGGACCCTAGGGCAGGGGTCCACAGATACGCAGTATTTT. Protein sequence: CAWTLGQGSTDTQYF. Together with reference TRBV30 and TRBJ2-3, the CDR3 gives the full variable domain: SQTIHQWPATLVQPVGSPLSLECTVEGTSNPNLYWYRQAAGRGLQLLFYSVGIGQISSEVPQNLSASRPQDRQFILSSKKLLLSDSGFYLCAWTLGQGSTDTQYFGPGTRLTVL.

This CDR3 is CASSTRQGGVYEQYF. The CDR3 DNA is TGTGCCAGCAGCACCCGACAAGGGGGCGTCTACGAGCAGTACTTC. V is TRBV7-9 and J is TRBJ2-7; 7 bases match TRBD1. CDR1 is SEHNR, CDR2 FQNEAQ, per germline (reference sequence). This CDR3 contains 15 residues. V shed 5 bases and J 3 bases; nucleotides not matched to a gene: 10.

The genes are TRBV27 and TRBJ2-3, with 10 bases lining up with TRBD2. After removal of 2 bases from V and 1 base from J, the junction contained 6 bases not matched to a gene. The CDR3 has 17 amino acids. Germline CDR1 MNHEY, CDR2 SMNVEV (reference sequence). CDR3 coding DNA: TGTGCCAGCAGTTTAGAAGCGGGGGGGCCGCGCACAGATACGCAGTATTTT. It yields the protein CASSLEAGGPRTDTQYF.

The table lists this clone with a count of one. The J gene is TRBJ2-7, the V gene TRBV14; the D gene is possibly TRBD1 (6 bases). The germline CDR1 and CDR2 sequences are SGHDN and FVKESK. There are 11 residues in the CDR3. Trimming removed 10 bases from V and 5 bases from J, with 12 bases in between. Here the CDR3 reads CANAQGDEQYF. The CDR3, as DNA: TGTGCCAATGCACAGGGTGACGAGCAGTACTTC.

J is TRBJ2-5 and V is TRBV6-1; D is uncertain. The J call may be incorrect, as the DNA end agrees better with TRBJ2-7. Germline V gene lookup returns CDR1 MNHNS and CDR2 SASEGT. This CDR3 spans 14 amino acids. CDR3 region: CASSEAHGYYEQYF. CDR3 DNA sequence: TGTGCCAGCAGTGAAGCGCACGGATACTACGAGCAGTACTTC.

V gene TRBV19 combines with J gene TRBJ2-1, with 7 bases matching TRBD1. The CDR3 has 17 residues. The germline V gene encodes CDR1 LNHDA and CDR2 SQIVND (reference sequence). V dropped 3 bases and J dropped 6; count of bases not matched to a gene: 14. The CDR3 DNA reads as TGTGCCAGTAGTATCTTTGGGGGACAGTATGAATTCAATGAGCAGTTCTTC. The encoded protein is CASSIFGGQYEFNEQFF.

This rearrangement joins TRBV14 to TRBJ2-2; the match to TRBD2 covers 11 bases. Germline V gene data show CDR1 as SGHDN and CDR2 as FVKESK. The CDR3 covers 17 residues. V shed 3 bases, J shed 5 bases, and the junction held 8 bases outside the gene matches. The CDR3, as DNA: TGTGCCAGCAGCCACACACTAGCGGGAGTAGGTACCGGGGAGCTGTTTTTT. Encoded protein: CASSHTLAGVGTGELFF.

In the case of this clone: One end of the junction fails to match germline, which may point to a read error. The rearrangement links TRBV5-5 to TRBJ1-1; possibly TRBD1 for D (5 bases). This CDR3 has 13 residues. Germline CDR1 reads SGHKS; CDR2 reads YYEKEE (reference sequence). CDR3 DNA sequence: TGTGCCAGCAACTTGGGGCAGAACACTGAAGCTTTCTTT. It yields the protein CASNLGQNTEAFF.

The CDR3 region has the DNA TGTGCCAGCAGTTCCCCGCGAAGGAGCCAAGAGACCCAGTACTTC. Translating it yields CASSSPRRSQETQYF. This chain uses TRBV6-1 with TRBJ2-5; D unclear. Germline-derived CDR1 and CDR2 are MNHNS and SASEGT. The CDR3 runs 15 residues. V was shortened by 5 bases and J by 1 base, with 14 bases between the two germline ends.

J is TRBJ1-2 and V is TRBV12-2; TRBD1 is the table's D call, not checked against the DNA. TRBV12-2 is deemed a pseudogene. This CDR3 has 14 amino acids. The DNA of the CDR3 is TGTGCAAGTCGCTTAGAGGGACATAACTATGGCTACACCTTC. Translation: CASRLEGHNYGYTF.

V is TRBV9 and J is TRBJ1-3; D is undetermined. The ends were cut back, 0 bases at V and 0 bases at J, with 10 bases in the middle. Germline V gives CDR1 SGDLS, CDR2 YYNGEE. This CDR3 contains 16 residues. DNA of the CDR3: TGTGCCAGCAGCGTAGGAGGCGGAATCTCTGGAAACACCATATATTTT. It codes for CASSVGGGISGNTIYF.

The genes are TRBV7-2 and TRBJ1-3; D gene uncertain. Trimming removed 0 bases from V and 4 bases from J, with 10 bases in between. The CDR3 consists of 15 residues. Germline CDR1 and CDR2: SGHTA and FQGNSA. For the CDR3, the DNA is TGTGCCAGCAGCTTAGCTACTCTAATGGGAAACACCATATATTTT. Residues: CASSLATLMGNTIYF.

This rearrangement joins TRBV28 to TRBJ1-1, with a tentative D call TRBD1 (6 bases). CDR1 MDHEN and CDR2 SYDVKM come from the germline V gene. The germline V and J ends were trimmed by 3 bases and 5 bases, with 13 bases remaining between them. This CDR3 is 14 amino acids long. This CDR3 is CASSFSGARTEAFF. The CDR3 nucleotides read TGTGCCAGCAGTTTCTCAGGGGCCCGAACTGAAGCTTTCTTT.

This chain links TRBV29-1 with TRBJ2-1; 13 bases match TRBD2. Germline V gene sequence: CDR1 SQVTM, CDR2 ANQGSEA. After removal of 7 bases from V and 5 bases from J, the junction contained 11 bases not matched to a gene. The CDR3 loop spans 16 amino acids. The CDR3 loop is CSARTSGGYTDNEQFF. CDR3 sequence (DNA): TGCAGCGCTCGGACTAGCGGGGGTTACACCGACAATGAGCAGTTCTTC.